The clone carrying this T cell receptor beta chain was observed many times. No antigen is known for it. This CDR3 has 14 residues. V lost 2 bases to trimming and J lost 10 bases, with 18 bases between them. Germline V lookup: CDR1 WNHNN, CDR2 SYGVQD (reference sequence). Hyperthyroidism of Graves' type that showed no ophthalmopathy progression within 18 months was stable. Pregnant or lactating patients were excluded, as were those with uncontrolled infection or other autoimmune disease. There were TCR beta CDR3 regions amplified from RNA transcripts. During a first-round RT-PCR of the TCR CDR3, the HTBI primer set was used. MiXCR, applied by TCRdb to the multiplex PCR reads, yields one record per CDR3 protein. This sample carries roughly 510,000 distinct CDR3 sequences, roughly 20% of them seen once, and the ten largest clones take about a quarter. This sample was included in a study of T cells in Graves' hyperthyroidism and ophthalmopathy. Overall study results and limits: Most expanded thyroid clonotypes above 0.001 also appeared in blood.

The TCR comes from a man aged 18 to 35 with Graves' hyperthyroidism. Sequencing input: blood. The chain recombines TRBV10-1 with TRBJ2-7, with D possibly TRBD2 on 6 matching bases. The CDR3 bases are TGCGCCAGCAGTGAGACAAACCGGGACGGGGGACAGTACTTC. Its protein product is CASSETNRDGGQYF.